The 17 T cell receptor beta chains in this list originate from one sample, sequenced in a study of blood T cell repertoires in COVID-19. Using immunoSEQ multiplex PCR, the repertoire was profiled, and TCRdb retains in-frame clones only, with some absent. The table has some 55,000 clones, more than 75% seen once; the top ten hold over 6.5%. Sequenced material: peripheral blood. Receptors were obtained from a man between 60 and 75 years old with acute or convalescent COVID-19.

This clone has only one observation. The V call is TRBV5-1, the J call TRBJ1-6; no definite D call. The CDR3 is 19 residues long. The germline V and J ends were trimmed by 4 bases and 0 bases, with 20 bases remaining between them. The germline V gene encodes CDR1 SGHRS and CDR2 YFSETQ. CDR3: CASSPGGEIKRSYNSPLHF. CDR3 DNA: TGCGCCAGCAGCCCCGGCGGAGAAATTAAACGCTCCTATAATTCACCCCTCCACTTT.

The chain links TRBV4-1 to TRBJ2-5, with 14 bases aligning to TRBD2. With V trimmed by 1 base and J by 2 bases, 0 bases remained unmatched. The CDR3 contains 16 residues. Looked up from germline, CDR1 is MGHRA and CDR2 is YSYEKL. The CDR3 loop is CASSQGTSGGQETQYF. Written as DNA, the CDR3 is TGCGCCAGCAGCCAAGGGACTAGCGGGGGGCAAGAGACCCAGTACTTC.

CDR3 sequence reads: CASSFRGGGAGYTF. The CDR3 DNA follows: TGTGCCAGCAGCTTCCGCGGGGGGGGAGCTGGCTACACCTTC. The chain combines TRBV3-1 (or the pseudogene TRBV3-2) with TRBJ1-2, with a tentative D call TRBD1 (5 bases). Germline CDR1 is LGHDT and CDR2 is YNNKEL (reference sequence). This CDR3 spans 14 amino acids. Trimming removed 5 bases at V and 7 bases at J, with 17 bases between.

The chain combines TRBV5-4 with TRBJ2-7; D may be TRBD2 (6 bases). CDR1 is SGHNT, CDR2 YYREEE, per germline (reference sequence). CDR3 size: 14 residues. Trimming cost V 4 bases and J 6 bases, with 17 bases left between them. The CDR3 DNA is TGTGCCAGCAGCGTTAACCTAATGGGGGGCGAGCAGTACTTC. Translating it yields CASSVNLMGGEQYF.

The chain couples TRBV2 to TRBJ1-1, with unresolved D. In germline, CDR1 is SNHLY, CDR2 FYNNEI. Trimming stripped 2 bases from V and 5 bases from J, with 12 bases between. The CDR3 has 14 residues. The CDR3 DNA reads as TGTGCCAGCAGTGAACCGGGTACGGGGACTGAAGCTTTCTTT. It is translated as CASSEPGTGTEAFF.

The gene calls are TRBV7-2 and TRBJ1-2; 8 nucleotides align to TRBD1. This CDR3 is built from 16 residues. V trimming: 0 bases; J trimming: 4 bases; junction bases outside the gene matches: 7. Germline V gene lookup returns CDR1 SGHTA and CDR2 FQGNSA. The CDR3 region is CASSLAPGTGLYGYTF. The CDR3 bases are TGTGCCAGCAGCTTAGCGCCCGGGACAGGCCTCTATGGCTACACCTTC.

This clone was recorded once. The rearrangement links TRBV4-2 to TRBJ2-5; 14 nucleotides line up with TRBD2. Germline V gene sequence: CDR1 LGHNA, CDR2 YNFKEQ. Trimming cost V 2 bases and J 5 bases; bases outside gene matches: 10. The length of the CDR3 is 18 residues. This CDR3 is CASSQKRGTSGGFETQYF. In DNA form, the CDR3 reads TGTGCCAGCAGCCAAAAGAGGGGGACTAGCGGGGGTTTCGAGACCCAGTACTTC.

CDR3 protein: CASSQDPGQDNSPLHF. In nucleotides, the CDR3 is TGTGCCAGCAGCCAAGATCCGGGACAGGATAATTCACCCCTCCACTTT. V usage is TRBV4-2 and J usage is TRBJ1-6; 8 bases are shared with TRBD1. V shed 0 bases and J 5 bases; nucleotides not matched to a gene: 3. Germline V gives CDR1 LGHNA, CDR2 YNFKEQ. This CDR3 is built from 16 residues.

The rearrangement uses TRBV19 and TRBJ2-2; weak D call: TRBD1 (6 bases). Trimming shortened V by 7 bases and J by 1 base, and 10 bases separated the two germline ends. The CDR3 is 14 residues long. Germline CDR1 and CDR2: LNHDA and SQIVND (reference sequence). The CDR3 region has the DNA TGTGCCAGTAAAGAGACAGGGAACACCGGGGAGCTGTTTTTT. Amino acid sequence: CASKETGNTGELFF.

This chain uses TRBV27 with TRBJ2-7, with a possible D match to TRBD1 (7 bases). The V gene lost 8 bases and the J gene lost 3 bases, with 11 bases spanning the gap. Germline V gene data show CDR1 as MNHEY and CDR2 as SMNVEV (reference sequence). CDR3 length: 12 residues. This CDR3 is CASAGQYYEQYF. Here the CDR3 DNA reads TGTGCCAGCGCGGGACAGTACTACGAGCAGTACTTC.

The count of this clone is one. This chain uses TRBV5-1 with TRBJ1-5, with 8 positions matching TRBD1. Germline V lookup: CDR1 SGHRS, CDR2 YFSETQ. The CDR3 has 17 amino acids. Germline trimming cut 4 bases from V and 2 bases from J; bases unmatched to any gene: 11. The CDR3 sequence: CASSPGQGQDGNQPQHF. In DNA form, the CDR3 reads TGCGCCAGCAGCCCAGGACAGGGCCAAGATGGCAATCAGCCCCAGCATTTT.

This rearrangement joins TRBV5-6 to TRBJ1-6, with no clear D. Trimming removed 4 bases from V and 0 bases from J, with 14 bases in between. The CDR3 is 17 residues long. The germline CDR1 and CDR2 sequences are SGHDT and YYEEEE. This chain's CDR3 is CASSRRTPSSYNSPLHF. The CDR3 nucleotides are TGTGCCAGCAGCCGGCGGACTCCCAGCTCCTATAATTCACCCCTCCACTTT.

The chain joins TRBV12-3 or TRBV12-4 to TRBJ1-1; D gene ambiguous. The V end was cut by 3 bases, the J end by 6 bases, with 11 bases between. The CDR3 contains 13 residues. The CDR3 bases are TGTGCCAGCAGTTTGGCGGGTAGGGCTGAAGCTTTCTTT. This sequence encodes CASSLAGRAEAFF.

The chain couples TRBV5-1 to TRBJ1-1, with 8 bases aligning to TRBD1. The CDR3 is 14 residues long. Losses at the gene ends were 4 bases for V and 6 bases for J; bases not matched to a gene: 8. Germline CDR1 reads SGHRS; CDR2 reads YFSETQ. The CDR3 region is CASSEQGELAEAFF. The DNA of the CDR3 is TGCGCCAGCAGCGAACAGGGGGAGTTAGCTGAAGCTTTCTTT.

V and J are TRBV27 and TRBJ1-1, with unresolved D. This CDR3 has 13 residues. Germline CDR1 reads MNHEY; CDR2 reads SMNVEV (reference sequence). The V end lost 3 bases, the J end lost 5 bases, and 10 bases lay between the germline ends. CDR3 residues: CASSFKGVTEAFF. CDR3 sequence (DNA): TGTGCCAGCAGTTTCAAGGGAGTAACTGAAGCTTTCTTT.

This clone was detected ten times or more. This chain connects TRBV19 to TRBJ2-7, with D possibly TRBD2 on 6 matching bases. V shed 4 bases and J shed 2 bases, with 12 bases lying between them. Germline CDR1 is LNHDA and CDR2 is SQIVND (reference sequence). The CDR3 is 14 amino acids. For the CDR3, the DNA is TGTGCCAGTAGTACCGGGACTCGGACCTACGAGCAGTACTTC. It encodes CASSTGTRTYEQYF.

The chain uses TRBV6-1 and TRBJ2-2; D call uncertain. The CDR3 sequence is 15 residues long. V lost 2 bases and J 4 bases, leaving 11 bases between the germline ends. CDR1 is MNHNS, CDR2 SASEGT, per germline. CDR3 coding DNA: TGTGCCAGCAGTGAAACCGCCGTCGGCACCGGGGAGCTGTTTTTT. It translates to CASSETAVGTGELFF.